This passage covers 10 T cell receptor beta chains from one sample sequenced in a study of identical twins (dated by TCRdb to about 2016). The library was prepared using 5' RACE. The sequencer listed for this sample is Illumina HiSeq 2000. In-frame beta chains were kept once TCRdb had trimmed the public reads at Q25 with fastp and called clones with MiXCR. Rows merge per CDR3 protein into single entries with the most common DNA and genes. The sample records some 1,700,000 distinct CDR3 sequences, under 35% of which are singletons. The ten largest clones take up about 0.27% of the sample. The sample was cord blood. Receptors originate from a newborn girl in good health.

This chain uses TRBV3-1 with TRBJ1-4; D unresolved. The length of the CDR3 is 14 residues. The germline V gene encodes CDR1 LGHDT and CDR2 YNNKEL (reference sequence). Deletions cut 4 bases from V and 8 bases from J, with 14 bases between. The CDR3 spells CASSPGPVGEKLFF. CDR3 coding DNA: TGTGCCAGCAGCCCCGGCCCTGTAGGCGAAAAACTGTTTTTT.

V is TRBV20-1 and J is TRBJ2-1, with 11 positions matching TRBD2. The CDR3 runs to 14 residues. The ends lost 6 bases at V and 9 bases at J; junction bases unmatched: 10. CDR1 is DFQATT, CDR2 SNEGSKA, per germline (reference sequence). The CDR3 loop reads CSASLAGGYGEQFF. CDR3 DNA sequence: TGCAGTGCCTCTTTAGCGGGAGGGTACGGTGAGCAGTTCTTC.

As concerns this clonotype: A much larger clone lies one base from this, so it may be a read error. The rearrangement uses TRBV29-1 and TRBJ2-3; TRBD2 matches 9 bases. Germline lookup yields CDR1 SQVTM and CDR2 ANQGSEA. This CDR3 has 14 residues. The CDR3 DNA is TGCAGCGCCGAAGGCGGGGGGGCTTCAGATGCGCAGTATTTT. This sequence encodes CSAEGGGASDAQYF.

CDR3 in DNA: TGTGCTAGTGGTCAGGGGCCCTATGGCTACACCTTC. Protein: CASGQGPYGYTF. The J gene is TRBJ1-2, the V gene TRBV12-5, with TRBD1 as a possible D gene (6 bases). Germline loops: CDR1 LGHNT, CDR2 FRNRAP. This CDR3 is 12 amino acids long. V gave up 5 bases and J gave up 4 bases, with 8 bases separating them.

This clonotype was counted a few times. The V and J genes are TRBV5-1 and TRBJ2-7; D is ambiguous. There are 15 residues in the CDR3. The germline V gene has CDR1 SGHRS and CDR2 YFSETQ. Trimming took off 0 bases at V and 2 bases at J, with 12 bases between the two ends. The CDR3 DNA sequence: TGCGCCAGCAGCTTGGAGCCTCAAGGGACCTACGAGCAGTACTTC. Translation gives CASSLEPQGTYEQYF. Together with reference TRBV5-1 and TRBJ2-7, the CDR3 gives the full variable domain: KAGVTQTPRYLIKTRGQQVTLSCSPISGHRSVSWYQQTPGQGLQFLFEYFSETQRNKGNFPGRFSGRQFSNSRSEMNVSTLELGDSALYLCASSLEPQGTYEQYFGPGTRLTVT.

The chain is built from TRBV2 and TRBJ1-5; D unresolved. CDR1 is SNHLY, CDR2 FYNNEI, per germline. Trimming left V 7 bases short and J 1 base short, with 11 bases between. CDR3 length equals 14 residues. The CDR3, as DNA: TGTGCCAGCACTAACCGGGTCAGCAATCAGCCCCAGCATTTT. Residues: CASTNRVSNQPQHF.

This clonotype has more than one count but fewer than ten. The chain recombines TRBV29-1 with TRBJ2-7, with D possibly being TRBD1 (6 bases). The germline V gene has CDR1 SQVTM and CDR2 ANQGSEA. Trimming removed 4 bases from V and 2 bases from J, with 15 bases in between. The CDR3 extends over 14 amino acids. For the CDR3, the DNA is TGCAGCGTTGTCGGAACAGGGCGTACCTACGAGCAGTACTTC. Residues: CSVVGTGRTYEQYF.

DNA for the CDR3: TGTGCCACCCGCGATATCTCTGGGGCCAACGTCCTGACTTTC. Translated, it gives CATRDISGANVLTF. The chain joins TRBV25-1 to TRBJ2-6, with D uncertain. The CDR3 length is 14 residues. V was pared by 10 bases and J by 0 bases, with 10 bases between. The germline V gene has CDR1 MGHDK and CDR2 SYGVNS.

This chain links TRBV6-1 with TRBJ2-5, with 7 nucleotides matching TRBD2. Looked up from germline, CDR1 is MNHNS and CDR2 is SASEGT. With 4 bases clipped from V and 11 bases from J, the junction kept 25 bases outside the gene matches. CDR3 length equals 18 residues. Written as DNA, the CDR3 is TGTGCCAGCAGTGGTCGCCGACTAGCCCCTAGCTCCCACAATGAGCAGTACTTC. This sequence encodes CASSGRRLAPSSHNEQYF.

This clonotype appeared a few times. The chain carries TRBV19 and TRBJ2-4; the match to TRBD1 covers 7 bases. From germline, CDR1 is LNHDA and CDR2 SQIVND (reference sequence). Trimming at V came to 5 bases and at J to 0 bases, leaving 10 bases not matched to a gene. This CDR3 spans 17 amino acids. The CDR3 DNA reads TGTGCCAGTAGTCCCACCCTACAGGGGTCAGCCAAAAACATTCAGTACTTC. As protein: CASSPTLQGSAKNIQYF.